Listed here is a single TCR beta chain. Its specificity is not known. Sequencing was at survey level. Authors' analysis steps: The detection floor for productive clonotype frequency was 2.59 x 10-5. Profiled with immunoSEQ multiplex PCR; TCRdb holds only in-frame clones, not every one. D and trimming come from the DNA, and the V and J calls and clone size come from that table. The table lists some 30,000 clones, just under 75% of them singletons. Germline V gene data show CDR1 as MGHRA and CDR2 as YSYEKL. The CDR3 extends over 18 amino acids. The V gene lost 1 base and the J gene lost 0 bases, with 16 bases spanning the gap. These data come from a study of STAT5B mutations in CD4+ large granular lymphocyte leukemia. Broader study findings: Top patient clones used TRBV06 genes more often: 8/27 versus 2/35 in controls.

The sequenced sample consisted of CD4+ T cells from blood buffy coats. The receptor was isolated from a human donor in good health. The chain is built from TRBV4-1 and TRBJ1-3; D call uncertain. CDR3 sequence (DNA): TGCGCCAGCAGCCAAGGATGGGTCGGTAAGGACTCTGGAAACACCATATATTTT. This translates into CASSQGWVGKDSGNTIYF.